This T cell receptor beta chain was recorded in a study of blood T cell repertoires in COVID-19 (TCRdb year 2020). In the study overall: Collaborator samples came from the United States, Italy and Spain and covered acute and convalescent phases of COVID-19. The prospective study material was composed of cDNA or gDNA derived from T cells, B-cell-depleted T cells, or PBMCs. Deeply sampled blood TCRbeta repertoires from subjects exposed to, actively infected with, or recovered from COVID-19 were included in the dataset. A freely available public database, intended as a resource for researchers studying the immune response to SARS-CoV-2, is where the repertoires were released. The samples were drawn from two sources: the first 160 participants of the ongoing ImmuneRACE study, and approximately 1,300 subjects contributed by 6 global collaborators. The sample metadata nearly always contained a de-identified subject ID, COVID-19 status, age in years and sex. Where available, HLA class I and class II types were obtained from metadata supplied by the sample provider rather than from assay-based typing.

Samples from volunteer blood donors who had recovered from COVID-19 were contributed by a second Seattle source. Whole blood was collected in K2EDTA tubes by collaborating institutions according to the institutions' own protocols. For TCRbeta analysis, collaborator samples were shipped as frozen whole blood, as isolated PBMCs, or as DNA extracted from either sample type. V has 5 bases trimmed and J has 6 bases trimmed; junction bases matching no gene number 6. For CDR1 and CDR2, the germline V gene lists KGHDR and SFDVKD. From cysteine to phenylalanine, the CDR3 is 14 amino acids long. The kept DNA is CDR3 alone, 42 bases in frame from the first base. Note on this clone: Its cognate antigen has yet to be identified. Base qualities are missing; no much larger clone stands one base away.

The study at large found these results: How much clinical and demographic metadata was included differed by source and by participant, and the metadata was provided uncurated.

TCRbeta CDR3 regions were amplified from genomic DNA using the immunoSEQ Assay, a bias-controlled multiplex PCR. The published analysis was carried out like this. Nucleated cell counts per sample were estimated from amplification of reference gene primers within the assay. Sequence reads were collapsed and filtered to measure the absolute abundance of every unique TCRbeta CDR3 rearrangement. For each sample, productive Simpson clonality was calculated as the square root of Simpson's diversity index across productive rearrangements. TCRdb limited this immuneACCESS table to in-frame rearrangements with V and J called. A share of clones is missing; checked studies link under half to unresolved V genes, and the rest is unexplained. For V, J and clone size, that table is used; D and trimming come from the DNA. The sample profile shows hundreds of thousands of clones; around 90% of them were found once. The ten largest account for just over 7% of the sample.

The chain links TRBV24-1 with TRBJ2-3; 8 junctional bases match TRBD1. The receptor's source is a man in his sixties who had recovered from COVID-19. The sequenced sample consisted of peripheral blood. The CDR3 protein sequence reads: CATSAPDRVDTQYF. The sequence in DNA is TGTGCCACCAGTGCGCCGGACAGGGTGGATACGCAGTATTTT.